This TCR beta chain was identified in a study of T cells in Graves' hyperthyroidism and ophthalmopathy. Study findings and constraints: Model-based prediction identified ophthalmopathy a median approximately 6.2 months prior to its onset.

This clonotype has ten or more counts. Its antigen remains unidentified. V gave up 6 bases and J gave up 2 bases, with 8 bases separating them. CDR3 length equals 14 residues. Per the germline V gene, CDR1 is MNHEY and CDR2 is SMNVEV (reference sequence). RNA transcripts yielded amplified TCR beta CDR3 regions. RT-PCR in the first round (using the HTBI primer set) targeted the TCR CDR3. A single record per CDR3 protein comes from TCRdb applying MiXCR to the multiplex PCR reads. The data hold a few hundred thousand distinct CDR3 sequences, with over 12% observed a single time. The receptor was derived from a woman aged 45-65 years with Graves' hyperthyroidism that later progressed to Graves' ophthalmopathy. The chain employs TRBV27 and TRBJ1-6; D not certain. The source material was blood. The CDR3 region has the DNA TGTGCCAGCAGGGAGGAGCCCTATAATTCACCCCTCCACTTT. Encoded protein: CASREEPYNSPLHF.